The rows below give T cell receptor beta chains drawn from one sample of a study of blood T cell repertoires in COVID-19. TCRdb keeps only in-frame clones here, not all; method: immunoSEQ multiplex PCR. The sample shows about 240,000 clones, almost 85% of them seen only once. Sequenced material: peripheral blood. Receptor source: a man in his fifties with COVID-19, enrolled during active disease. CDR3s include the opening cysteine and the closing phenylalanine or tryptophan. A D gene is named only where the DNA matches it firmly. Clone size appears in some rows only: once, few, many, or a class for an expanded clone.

CDR3: CASSLTSGGAVKTYYEQYF
DNA: TGTGCCAGCAGTCTAACTAGCGGGGGGGCCGTAAAAACTTACTACGAGCAGTACTTC
V: TRBV27
J: TRBJ2-7
D: TRBD2
size: -

CDR3: CASSKADRGLSNQPQHF
DNA: TGTGCCAGCAGCAAAGCAGACAGGGGGCTGAGCAATCAGCCCCAGCATTTT
V: TRBV7-6
J: TRBJ1-5
D: TRBD1
size: once

CDR3: CASSPVARGTAYGYTF
DNA: TGTGCCAGCAGCCCAGTCGCGAGAGGGACAGCCTATGGCTACACCTTC
V: TRBV14
J: TRBJ1-2
D: TRBD1
size: once

CDR3: CASSEVPYRVNQPQHF
DNA: TGTGCCAGCAGTGAAGTCCCTTACAGGGTCAATCAGCCCCAGCATTTT
V: TRBV6-1
J: TRBJ1-5
D: -
size: -

CDR3: CASSLYGPGGPIYNEQFF
DNA: TGTGCCAGCAGCTTATATGGTCCGGGGGGGCCGATCTACAATGAGCAGTTCTTC
V: TRBV7-9
J: TRBJ2-1
D: TRBD2
size: -

CDR3: CASSLVSGGSHEQYF
DNA: TGTGCCAGCAGCCTGGTGTCGGGGGGGTCCCACGAGCAGTACTTC
V: TRBV7-8
J: TRBJ2-7
D: TRBD2
size: -

CDR3: CASSYQGYEQYF
DNA: TGTGCCAGCAGTTACCAGGGGTACGAGCAGTACTTC
V: TRBV6-2/TRBV6-3
J: TRBJ2-7
D: -
size: -

CDR3: CASSRGLAGGPRFNEQFF
DNA: TGTGCCAGCAGCAGGGGACTAGCGGGGGGGCCACGATTCAATGAGCAGTTCTTC
V: TRBV21-1
J: TRBJ2-1
D: -
size: -

CDR3: CACDLRDRAYNEQFF
DNA: TGTGCCTGCGACCTCCGGGACAGGGCGTACAATGAGCAGTTCTTC
V: TRBV30
J: TRBJ2-1
D: TRBD1
size: many

CDR3: CASSQDPGGYLSNQPQHF
DNA: TGCGCCAGCAGCCAAGATCCAGGGGGTTACCTAAGCAATCAGCCCCAGCATTTT
V: TRBV4-1
J: TRBJ1-5
D: TRBD1
size: -

CDR3: CASSLFYRSTDTQYF
DNA: TGTGCCAGCAGCTTATTCTACAGGAGCACAGATACGCAGTATTTT
V: TRBV7-2
J: TRBJ2-3
D: -
size: few

CDR3: CAWRGDRGTGNTIYF
DNA: TGTGCCTGGAGGGGGGACAGGGGAACTGGAAACACCATATATTTT
V: TRBV30
J: TRBJ1-3
D: TRBD1
size: -

CDR3: CASSKTAYEQYF
DNA: TGTGCCAGCAGTAAGACAGCCTACGAGCAGTACTTC
V: TRBV12-3/TRBV12-4
J: TRBJ2-7
D: -
size: -

CDR3: CASSPPDASRRVRNEQFF
DNA: TGTGCCAGCAGCCCCCCGGATGCTAGCCGCCGGGTTAGGAATGAGCAGTTCTTC
V: TRBV25-1
J: TRBJ2-1
D: -
size: -

CDR3: CASSPRGQGRSHEQYF
DNA: TGTGCCAGCAGTCCCAGGGGACAGGGCCGGAGTCACGAGCAGTACTTC
V: TRBV28
J: TRBJ2-7
D: TRBD1
size: few

CDR3: CASSGRLGVNEQFF
DNA: TGTGCCAGCAGCGGAAGGTTAGGGGTGAATGAGCAGTTCTTC
V: TRBV5-4
J: TRBJ2-1
D: -
size: -

CDR3: CASSLVGEAFF
DNA: TGTGCCAGCAGCTTAGTGGGCGAGGCTTTCTTT
V: TRBV13
J: TRBJ1-1
D: -
size: -

CDR3: CASSGSGRSGELFF
DNA: TGTGCCAGCAGTGGCTCAGGGAGGTCCGGGGAGCTGTTTTTT
V: TRBV2
J: TRBJ2-2
D: -
size: -